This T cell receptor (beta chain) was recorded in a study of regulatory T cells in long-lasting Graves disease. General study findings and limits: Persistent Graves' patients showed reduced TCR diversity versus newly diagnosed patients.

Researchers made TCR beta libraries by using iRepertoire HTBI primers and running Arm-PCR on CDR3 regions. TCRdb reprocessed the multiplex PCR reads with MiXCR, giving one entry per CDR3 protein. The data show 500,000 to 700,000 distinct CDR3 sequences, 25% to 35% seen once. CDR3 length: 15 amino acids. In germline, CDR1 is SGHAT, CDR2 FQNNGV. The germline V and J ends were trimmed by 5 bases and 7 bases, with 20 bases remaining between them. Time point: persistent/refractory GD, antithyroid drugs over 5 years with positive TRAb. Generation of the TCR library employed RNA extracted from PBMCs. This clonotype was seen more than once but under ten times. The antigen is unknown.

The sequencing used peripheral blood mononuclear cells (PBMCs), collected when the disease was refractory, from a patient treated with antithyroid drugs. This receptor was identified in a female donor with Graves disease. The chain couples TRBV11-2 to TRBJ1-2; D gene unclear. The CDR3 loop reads CASSRAPGRKSGYTF. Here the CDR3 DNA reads TGTGCCAGCAGCCGCGCCCCCGGCAGAAAATCTGGCTACACCTTC.